These T cell receptor beta chains were read from a single sample in a study of blood T cell repertoires in COVID-19. Sequencing was performed with immunoSEQ multiplex PCR; in TCRdb, only in-frame clones are kept and a portion is missing. The sample contains over 200,000 clones, roughly 88% of which appear only once. Sequenced input: peripheral blood. Receptors originate from a man aged 25-45 years who had recovered from COVID-19. CDR3s include the opening cysteine and the closing phenylalanine or tryptophan. A D gene is named only where the DNA matches it firmly. Only part of the rows carry a size: once, few, many, or a class if the clone is expanded.

v_gene: TRBV4-2; j_gene: TRBJ2-1; abundance: -; d_gene: TRBD2; CDR3aa: CASSQVGGDNNEQFF; CDR3nt: TGTGCCAGCAGCCAAGTCGGGGGGGACAACAATGAGCAGTTCTTC
v_gene: TRBV11-2; j_gene: TRBJ1-5; abundance: -; d_gene: -; CDR3aa: CASSFYNQPQHF; CDR3nt: TGTGCCAGCAGCTTTTACAATCAGCCCCAGCATTTT
v_gene: TRBV4-1; j_gene: TRBJ2-3; abundance: -; d_gene: -; CDR3aa: CASSPARADTQYF; CDR3nt: TGCGCCAGCAGCCCGGCCCGGGCAGATACGCAGTATTTT
v_gene: TRBV6-5; j_gene: TRBJ1-1; abundance: -; d_gene: TRBD1; CDR3aa: CASRIQGAATEAFF; CDR3nt: TGTGCCAGCAGGATCCAGGGGGCGGCCACTGAAGCTTTCTTT
v_gene: TRBV9; j_gene: TRBJ1-1; abundance: -; d_gene: -; CDR3aa: CASSVHQRGTEAFF; CDR3nt: TGTGCCAGCAGCGTACATCAGCGGGGGACTGAAGCTTTCTTT
v_gene: TRBV19; j_gene: TRBJ1-2; abundance: -; d_gene: TRBD1; CDR3aa: CASSIRGDRPDNGYTF; CDR3nt: TGTGCCAGTAGTATTCGTGGGGACAGGCCCGATAATGGCTACACCTTC
v_gene: TRBV12-3/TRBV12-4; j_gene: TRBJ1-2; abundance: -; d_gene: TRBD1; CDR3aa: CASTPDRDYGYTF; CDR3nt: TGTGCCAGCACCCCAGACAGGGATTATGGCTACACCTTC
v_gene: TRBV4-2; j_gene: TRBJ2-3; abundance: -; d_gene: -; CDR3aa: CASSQEERPTDTQYF; CDR3nt: TGTGCCAGCAGCCAAGAGGAGCGCCCCACAGATACGCAGTATTTT
v_gene: TRBV4-3; j_gene: TRBJ1-6; abundance: -; d_gene: TRBD1; CDR3aa: CASSQDLGGGRGPSPLHF; CDR3nt: TGCGCCAGCAGCCAAGATTTAGGGGGTGGCAGGGGGCCTTCACCCCTCCACTTT
v_gene: TRBV5-1; j_gene: TRBJ2-3; abundance: once; d_gene: TRBD1; CDR3aa: CASSLEQGADTQYF; CDR3nt: TGCGCCAGCAGCTTGGAACAGGGGGCCGATACGCAGTATTTT
v_gene: TRBV14; j_gene: TRBJ1-1; abundance: -; d_gene: -; CDR3aa: CASSQGLFTEAFF; CDR3nt: TGTGCCAGCAGCCAAGGACTTTTCACTGAAGCTTTCTTT
v_gene: TRBV5-1; j_gene: TRBJ2-7; abundance: few; d_gene: TRBD1; CDR3aa: CASRSRTGLSYEQYF; CDR3nt: TGCGCCAGCAGGAGCCGGACAGGTCTCTCCTACGAGCAGTACTTC
v_gene: TRBV10-1; j_gene: TRBJ1-1; abundance: -; d_gene: -; CDR3aa: CASRPDGEATEAFF; CDR3nt: TGCGCCAGCCGCCCGGACGGGGAGGCCACTGAAGCTTTCTTT
v_gene: TRBV7-7; j_gene: TRBJ2-2; abundance: -; d_gene: -; CDR3aa: CASSPWGVNTGELFF; CDR3nt: TGTGCCAGCAGCCCATGGGGGGTGAACACCGGGGAGCTGTTTTTT